This entry describes one T cell receptor (beta chain). Germline values: CDR1 DFQATT, CDR2 SNEGSKA (reference sequence). Trimming took 3 bases from V and 7 from J, leaving 9 bases between them. The CDR3 has 11 amino acids. This sample was taken from a study of shared clonotypes between healthy human individuals. Assay used: immunoSEQ multiplex PCR; TCRdb lists only in-frame clones, some missing. The sample shows about 2.4 million clones, around nine tenths of them seen only once. V is TRBV20-1 and J is TRBJ1-1; D possibly corresponds to TRBD1 (5 bases). This clonotype originated in a young man in good health. What was sequenced was naive CD4+ T cells sorted from blood. Subset specified: CD45RA+ positively selected. CDR3 loop: CSARRQSEAFF. The CDR3, as DNA: TGCAGTGCTAGGCGACAGAGTGAAGCTTTCTTT.